The TCR beta chain described here comes from a study of blood T cell repertoires in COVID-19. CDR1 and CDR2 (germline): SGHTA, FQGTGA. The CDR3 has 19 residues. V lost 5 bases and J lost 0, with 22 bases in between. Measured with immunoSEQ multiplex PCR; TCRdb has only the in-frame clones, and not every one. Of some 320,000 clones listed, 90% are singletons. The source of this sequence is a woman in her twenties or thirties who had been exposed to COVID-19. Sequenced sample: PBMCs or T cells enriched from blood (not recorded which). This chain uses TRBV7-3 with TRBJ2-2, with D possibly matching TRBD2 (7 bases). CDR3 nucleotide sequence: TGTGCCAGCAGCCTACAGGGCCCGGGACTATTGGCGAACACCGGGGAGCTGTTTTTT. As protein: CASSLQGPGLLANTGELFF.